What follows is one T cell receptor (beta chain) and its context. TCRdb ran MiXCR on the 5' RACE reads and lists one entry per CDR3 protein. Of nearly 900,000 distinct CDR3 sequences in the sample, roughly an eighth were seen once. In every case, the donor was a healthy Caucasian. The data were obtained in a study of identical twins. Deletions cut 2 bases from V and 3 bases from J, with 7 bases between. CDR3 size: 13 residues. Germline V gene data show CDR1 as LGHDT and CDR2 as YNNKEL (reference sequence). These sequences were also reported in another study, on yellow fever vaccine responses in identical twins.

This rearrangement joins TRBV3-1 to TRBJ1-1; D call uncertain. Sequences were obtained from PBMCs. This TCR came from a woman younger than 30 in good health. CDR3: CASSQKVYTEAFF. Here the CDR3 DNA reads TGTGCCAGCAGCCAAAAGGTTTACACTGAAGCTTTCTTT.